This TCR beta chain was obtained from a study of CD8 T cells in ankylosing spondylitis. Study observations and caveats: Matched synovial fluid from ankylosing spondylitis patients was reported to be enriched for disease-linked clones. Past research had described some motif variants in reactive arthritis synovial fluid and blood.

Germline CDR1 and CDR2: SQVTM and ANQGSEA. The CDR3 is made up of 11 amino acids. V shed 6 bases and J shed 9 bases, with 12 bases lying between them. For TCR beta, libraries came from quantitative 5'-RACE with molecular barcodes. One entry per CDR3 protein, called by TCRdb with MiXCR from the 5' RACE reads. The sample has hundreds of thousands of distinct CDR3 sequences, 8% to 9% seen once. A note on this clonotype: The antigen remains unidentified.

Sequenced sample: blood, either unsorted or a sorted T cell fraction (not recorded which). The chain is built from TRBV29-1 and TRBJ2-1; D is perhaps TRBD2 (5 bases). The clonotype was recovered from a female donor with ankylosing spondylitis or in good health (not recorded which). CDR3 in amino acids: CSVYGGFEQFF. The CDR3 DNA follows: TGCAGCGTATACGGCGGGTTTGAGCAGTTCTTC.